This T cell receptor beta chain was identified in a study of PD-L1 blockade in urothelial cancer (dated by TCRdb to the late 2010s). With regard to the full study: All patients started therapy around 2014 and received atezolizumab 1,200 mg intravenously every 3 weeks. Somatic, immune and clinical correlates of response to PD-L1 blockade with atezolizumab in urothelial cancer were the focus of an exploratory multi-omic analysis. About 90% of the roughly 30 patients were identified as males with urothelial cancer of bladder origin, and a prior smoking history was reported by 18 of 29 patients. Pretreatment tumor samples, along with matched peripheral blood serially collected before and after atezolizumab treatment, were subjected to TCR sequencing. Pretreatment blood TCR-seq was available for about 30 patients, at least one posttreatment blood collection was obtained for about 24 patients, and tumor TCR-seq was available for about 24 patients. Durable clinical benefit was defined as progression-free survival longer than 6 months, and TCR features were also tested against progression-free and overall survival. A median of around 150,000 T cells and 85,000 or so unique TCRs was obtained from blood samples, and a median clonality of roughly 0.082 was observed. Durable clinical benefit was achieved by nine patients and was not achieved by 20 patients. Blood samples were analyzed at 3 weeks after treatment start (second dose) and at 6 weeks after treatment start. Patients had an ECOG performance status of 0 or 1 and had received between 0 and 3 prior chemotherapy regimens. Whole exome sequencing and RNA sequencing of pretreatment tumors were performed alongside TCR sequencing in the same patients.

The cysteine opens and the phenylalanine closes a CDR3 of 17 amino acids. Of the read, only the CDR3 DNA is kept; its 51 bases are in frame from base 1. Germline trimming amounts to 3 bases on V and 1 base on J, with 11 as the count of junction bases outside the gene matches. The germline V gene (reference sequence) provides CDR1 LNHDA and CDR2 SQIVND. Paper-wide results and their limitations: At 3 weeks after the start of treatment, tumor-associated TCR clones in peripheral blood had expanded more in patients with durable benefit (n ≈ 24, p = 0.022). Because the sample size was small (n = 29) and many of the analyses were exploratory, the results are meant to be hypothesis-generating. Improved progression-free and overall survival was found to be associated with pretreatment peripheral blood TCR clonality below the median.

The cohort comprised fewer than 35 patients with locally advanced or metastatic urothelial carcinoma treated at Memorial Sloan Kettering on a trial protocol. Peripheral blood mononuclear cells were collected from each patient pretreatment and during treatment, giving between 1 and 8 total time points per patient. The Qiagen DNeasy Blood extraction kit was used to purify genomic DNA from total PBMCs and tumor samples. PBMCs were collected pretreatment and during treatment, and were isolated and stored as previously described. In the case of this clone: The antigen it recognizes is unknown. The input lacks base qualities; no much larger clone sits a single base away.

To estimate absolute template abundance from read counts, synthetic TCR analog templates were spiked into each PCR. Using the immunoSEQ assay, TCRbeta CDR3 regions were amplified from genomic DNA with bias-controlled V and J gene primers. Sequencing of rearranged TCRbeta segments was performed at approximately 20X coverage. The authors' analysis ran thus. Clustering was used to correct sequencing errors, and CDR3s were annotated against IMGT to assign V, D and J genes. Downstream analyses used only productive TCRbeta rearrangements, leaving out any out-of-frame or stop-codon sequences. Clonality was computed as one minus Shannon entropy normalized by the log of the number of unique productive sequences. Fisher's exact test with Benjamini-Hochberg correction, at a threshold of adjusted p below 0.01, was used to find clones that differed between time points or between blood and tumor. The source is immuneACCESS, and TCRdb retained only in-frame sequences with V and J called. Part of the clones is not carried over; for the studies checked, unresolved V genes explain less than half of this, and the remainder is unexplained. From that table come the V and J calls and clone size; the DNA was used to work out D and trimming. This sample is represented by about 14,000 clones; approximately 90% of them were singletons. Roughly 15% of the sample comes from the top ten.

Here the chain combines TRBV19 and TRBJ2-7, and 8 bases in between align with TRBD2. This TCR was sampled from an older man with urothelial cancer. Source: PBMCs, taken around atezolizumab (anti-PD-L1) treatment. This receptor carries the CDR3 CASSMREGVAGSYEQYF. Read as DNA, the sequence is TGTGCCAGTAGTATGCGTGAGGGGGTAGCGGGATCCTACGAGCAGTACTTC.